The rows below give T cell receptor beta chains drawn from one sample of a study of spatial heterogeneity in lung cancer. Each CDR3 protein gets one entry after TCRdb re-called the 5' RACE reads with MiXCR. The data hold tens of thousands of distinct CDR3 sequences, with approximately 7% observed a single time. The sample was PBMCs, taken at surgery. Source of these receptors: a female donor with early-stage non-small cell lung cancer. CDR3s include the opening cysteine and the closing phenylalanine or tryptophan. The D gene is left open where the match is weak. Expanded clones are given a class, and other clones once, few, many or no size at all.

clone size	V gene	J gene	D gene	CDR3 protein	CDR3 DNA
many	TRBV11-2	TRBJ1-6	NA	CASSWGHSGNSPLHF	TGTGCCAGCAGCTGGGGACATTCGGGGAATTCACCCCTCCACTTT
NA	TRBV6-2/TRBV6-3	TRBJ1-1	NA	CASSYRQPNTEAFF	TGTGCCAGCAGTTATAGACAGCCGAACACTGAAGCTTTCTTT
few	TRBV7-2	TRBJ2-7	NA	CASSLGTVLRDDYEQYF	TGTGCCAGCAGCTTAGGGACGGTCCTGCGTGATGACTACGAGCAGTACTTC
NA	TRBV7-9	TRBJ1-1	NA	CASSVRENTEAFF	TGTGCCAGCAGCGTCAGGGAGAACACTGAAGCTTTCTTT
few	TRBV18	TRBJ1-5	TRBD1	CASSPLGQGNQPQHF	TGTGCCAGCTCACCTTTGGGACAGGGCAATCAGCCCCAGCATTTT
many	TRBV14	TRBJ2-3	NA	CASSQGPFGADTQYF	TGTGCCAGCAGCCAAGGCCCCTTTGGCGCAGATACGCAGTATTTT
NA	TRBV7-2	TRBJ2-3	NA	CASSSWERTDTQYF	TGTGCCAGCAGCTCCTGGGAACGCACAGATACGCAGTATTTT
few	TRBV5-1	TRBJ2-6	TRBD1	CASSFRGRSGANVLTF	TGCGCCAGCAGCTTTAGGGGGCGGTCTGGGGCCAACGTCCTGACTTTC
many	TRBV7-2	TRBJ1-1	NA	CASSPGKTAGTEAFF	TGTGCCAGCAGTCCAGGGAAGACAGCGGGCACTGAAGCTTTCTTT
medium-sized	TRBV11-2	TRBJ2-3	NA	CASSLEVSTDTQYF	TGTGCCAGCAGCTTAGAGGTTAGCACAGATACGCAGTATTTT
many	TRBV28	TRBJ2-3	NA	CASSLPAPPGADTQYF	TGTGCCAGCAGTTTGCCGGCACCGCCCGGCGCAGATACGCAGTATTTT
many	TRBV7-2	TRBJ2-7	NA	CASSAYRDYEQYF	TGTGCCAGCAGCGCCTACCGGGACTACGAGCAGTACTTC
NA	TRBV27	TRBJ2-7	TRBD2	CASSGGDSYEQYF	TGTGCCAGCAGCGGGGGGGATTCCTACGAGCAGTACTTC
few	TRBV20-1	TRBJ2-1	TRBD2	CSARRTSSIYVNEQFF	TGCAGTGCTAGGCGGACTAGCTCGATCTATGTGAATGAGCAGTTCTTC
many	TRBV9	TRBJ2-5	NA	CASSVRGGETQYF	TGTGCCAGCAGCGTTCGCGGGGGCGAGACCCAGTACTTC
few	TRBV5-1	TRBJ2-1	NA	CASSPSSLATEQFF	TGCGCCAGCAGCCCGAGTTCTCTAGCTACTGAGCAGTTCTTC
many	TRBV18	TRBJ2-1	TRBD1	CASSQETGGTYNEQFF	TGTGCCAGCTCACAAGAGACAGGGGGCACTTACAATGAGCAGTTCTTC
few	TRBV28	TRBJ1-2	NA	CASSFLVHRGRGYTF	TGTGCCAGCAGTTTTCTAGTTCACCGGGGGCGAGGATACACCTTC
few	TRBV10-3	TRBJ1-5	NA	CAISTGVNQPQHF	TGTGCCATCTCCACGGGGGTAAATCAGCCCCAGCATTTT
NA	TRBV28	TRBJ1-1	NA	CASRSPPGGGNTEAFF	TGTGCCAGCAGATCTCCCCCCGGGGGAGGGAACACTGAAGCTTTCTTT
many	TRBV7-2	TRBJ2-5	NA	CASSTRTETQYF	TGTGCCAGCAGCACCCGGACGGAGACCCAGTACTTC
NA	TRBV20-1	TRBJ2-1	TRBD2	CSARDRLAGIRYNEQFF	TGCAGTGCTAGAGATCGGCTAGCGGGGATCCGGTACAATGAGCAGTTCTTC